One T cell receptor (beta chain) is described in this entry. This sample was included in a study of blood T cell repertoires in COVID-19. Per germline, CDR1 SGHTA and CDR2 FQGNSA. CDR3 length: 14 amino acids. The junction had 4 bases not matched to a gene; V was cut back by 1 base and J by 6 bases. The repertoire was sequenced with immunoSEQ multiplex PCR; TCRdb's copy has only in-frame clones and lacks some. There are 95,000 to 110,000 clones in the sample; around 82% occur only once, and approximately 4% lies in the top ten. Sequencing used peripheral blood. The clonotype was recovered from a human donor in a cohort sampled during active COVID-19. The chain joins TRBV7-2 to TRBJ2-7, with 9 bases fitting TRBD1. The CDR3 sequence: CASSLGRQGVEQYV. In nucleotides, the CDR3 is TGTGCCAGCAGCTTAGGTCGACAGGGGGTCGAGCAGTACGTC.